This T cell receptor (beta chain) was identified in a study of blood T cell repertoires in COVID-19. About the study: The United States, Italy and Spain provided the acute and convalescent COVID-19 samples. Sources were T cells, B-cell-depleted T cells, or PBMCs; the material itself was cDNA or gDNA.

Followed longitudinally, the Seattle patients had been enrolled during active infection. The CDR3 covers 15 residues. Germline V lookup: CDR1 MNHEY, CDR2 SMNVEV (reference sequence). The V gene end was trimmed by 4 bases and the J gene end by 1 base; junction bases not matched to a gene: 5. Sequencing used immunoSEQ multiplex PCR; TCRdb keeps in-frame clones, though not all of them. Counted here are around 250,000 clones, roughly 88% occurring once; the ten biggest clones make up about a tenth. The rearrangement uses TRBV27 and TRBJ1-1; 8 bases are a match to TRBD1. The source is a woman between 65 and 79 years old with COVID-19, enrolled during active disease. Sample: peripheral blood. Here the CDR3 DNA reads TGTGCCAGCAGTTCAGGACAGGGAGGGAACACTGAAGCTTTCTTT. This encodes CASSSGQGGNTEAFF.